A single sample is the source of the 14 T cell receptor beta chains below, sequenced in a study of blood T cell repertoires in COVID-19. The assay was immunoSEQ multiplex PCR, and TCRdb's table has in-frame clones only and misses some. The table includes approximately 130,000 clones, around 91% detected once. The sample taken for sequencing was peripheral blood. These TCRs come from a man in his 70s with active or convalescent COVID-19.

The genes are TRBV27 and TRBJ1-2; D uncertain. V was trimmed by 3 bases and J by 0 bases, leaving 5 bases between them. Per germline, CDR1 MNHEY and CDR2 SMNVEV (reference sequence). This CDR3 has 13 amino acids. The CDR3 bases are TGTGCCAGCAGTTTGGCCTCTAACTATGGCTACACCTTC. Amino acids: CASSLASNYGYTF.

V gene TRBV7-9 combines with J gene TRBJ1-5; D is unclear. The CDR3 totals 13 residues. Trimming left V 1 base short and J 7 bases short, with 8 bases between. The V gene's germline CDR1 is SEHNR and CDR2 FQNEAQ (reference sequence). For the CDR3, the DNA is TGTGCCAGCAGCTTAGACGGCAGGCAGCCCCAGCATTTT. It specifies CASSLDGRQPQHF.

The chain couples TRBV28 to TRBJ1-1; maybe TRBD1 (6 bases). Germline V CDR1 and CDR2: MDHEN, SYDVKM. CDR3 length: 12 residues. V lost 9 bases and J lost 5, with 13 bases in between. In nucleotides, the CDR3 is TGTGCCAGTCCCGGTCAGGGGACTGAAGCTTTCTTT. It yields the protein CASPGQGTEAFF.

The rearrangement links TRBV29-1 to TRBJ1-2; 8 nucleotides line up with TRBD1. Germline loops: CDR1 SQVTM, CDR2 ANQGSEA. The CDR3 covers 13 residues. V dropped 7 bases and J dropped 3; count of bases not matched to a gene: 7. The CDR3 nucleotides read TGCAGCGCCCGGACAGGGCTATACTATGGCTACACCTTC. It codes for CSARTGLYYGYTF.

This clone turned up a few times. The CDR3 here is CASSQEWRGADYGYTF. DNA of the CDR3: TGTGCCAGCAGCCAAGAATGGCGGGGGGCGGACTATGGCTACACCTTC. The rearrangement joins TRBV4-2 to TRBJ1-2; D possibly corresponds to TRBD1 (6 bases). This CDR3 contains 16 residues. V lost 0 bases to trimming and J lost 3 bases, with 14 bases between them. CDR1 is LGHNA, CDR2 YNFKEQ, per germline.

The chain is built from TRBV5-1 and TRBJ2-3, with D possibly matching TRBD1 (6 bases). V was shortened by 4 bases and J by 1 base, with 19 bases between the two germline ends. Looked up from germline, CDR1 is SGHRS and CDR2 is YFSETQ. The CDR3 runs to 17 residues. In DNA form, the CDR3 reads TGCGCCAGCAGCCCCTTGCTGGGGGCTACCCGCACAGATACGCAGTATTTT. This translates into CASSPLLGATRTDTQYF.

The chain has TRBV7-9 and TRBJ2-1; 8 nucleotides match TRBD2. V shed 2 bases and J 5 bases; nucleotides not matched to a gene: 8. The length of the CDR3 is 16 residues. CDR1 and CDR2 (germline): SEHNR, FQNEAQ (reference sequence). CDR3 bases: TGTGCCAGCAGCTTAAGCGGGAGAAACTACAACAATGAGCAGTTCTTC. This translates into CASSLSGRNYNNEQFF.

The chain joins TRBV6-1 to TRBJ2-1, with D unresolved. The CDR3 totals 12 residues. Germline CDR1 and CDR2: MNHNS and SASEGT. V lost 2 bases to trimming and J lost 4 bases, with 3 bases between them. CDR3 nucleotide sequence: TGTGCCAGCAGTGAACAGTACAATGAGCAGTTCTTC. Its protein is CASSEQYNEQFF.

This chain links TRBV12-3 or TRBV12-4 with TRBJ1-3; no clear D. This CDR3 spans 12 amino acids. The germline V and J ends were trimmed by 6 bases and 4 bases, with 7 bases remaining between them. The CDR3 loop reads CASSLQGNTIYF. CDR3 DNA: TGTGCCAGCAGCTTACAAGGAAACACCATATATTTT.

The V gene is TRBV19, the J gene TRBJ2-7; TRBD2 agrees at 8 bases. The CDR3 runs to 13 residues. V trimming: 3 bases; J trimming: 6 bases; junction bases outside the gene matches: 4. CDR1 and CDR2 from the germline V gene are LNHDA and SQIVND (reference sequence). CDR3 in DNA: TGTGCCAGTAGTATCCAGCGGGAGAGCGAGCAGTACTTC. This sequence encodes CASSIQRESEQYF. Drawing the rest from reference TRBV19 and TRBJ2-7, the complete variable domain is DGGITQSPKYLFRKEGQNVTLSCEQNLNHDAMYWYRQDPGQGLRLIYYSQIVNDFQKGDIAEGYSVSREKKESFPLTVTSAQKNPTAFYLCASSIQRESEQYFGPGTRLTVT.

This clone was detected a few times. One end of the junction fails to match germline, which may point to a read error. The chain joins TRBV7-7 to TRBJ2-5, with 7 positions matching TRBD2. Germline CDR1 reads SSHAT; CDR2 reads FNYEAQ (reference sequence). The CDR3 is 15 residues long. The CDR3 DNA reads as TGTGCTAGCAGCTTAAAAGCGGGGTCCCAGGAGACCCAGTACTTC. This codes for CASSLKAGSQETQYF.

The chain links TRBV5-1 to TRBJ1-2; TRBD1 might be the D (5 bases). The germline V gene encodes CDR1 SGHRS and CDR2 YFSETQ. Trimming pared 6 bases from V and 5 bases from J, leaving 14 bases between. The CDR3 contains 13 residues. The CDR3 loop is CASTAGQGYGYTF. The DNA for the CDR3 is TGCGCCAGCACCGCGGGGCAGGGTTATGGCTACACCTTC.

This chain connects TRBV27 to TRBJ1-5; unclear D gene. Germline V gene data show CDR1 as MNHEY and CDR2 as SMNVEV (reference sequence). The CDR3 runs 15 residues. Trimming cost V 2 bases and J 6 bases, with 14 bases left between them. DNA for the CDR3: TGTGCCAGCAGTTTAGGGTCGGGGTTTCTTCAGCCCCAGCATTTT. Its translation is CASSLGSGFLQPQHF.

The CDR3 bases are TGTGCCAGCAGCCTCGGACAGGGGGCGGTGGGTCAAAACATTCAGTACTTC. Translating gives CASSLGQGAVGQNIQYF. This chain joins TRBV5-6 and TRBJ2-4; 11 nucleotides agree with TRBD1. In germline, CDR1 is SGHDT, CDR2 YYEEEE. Germline trimming cut 4 bases from V and 5 bases from J; bases unmatched to any gene: 11. The CDR3 has 17 residues.